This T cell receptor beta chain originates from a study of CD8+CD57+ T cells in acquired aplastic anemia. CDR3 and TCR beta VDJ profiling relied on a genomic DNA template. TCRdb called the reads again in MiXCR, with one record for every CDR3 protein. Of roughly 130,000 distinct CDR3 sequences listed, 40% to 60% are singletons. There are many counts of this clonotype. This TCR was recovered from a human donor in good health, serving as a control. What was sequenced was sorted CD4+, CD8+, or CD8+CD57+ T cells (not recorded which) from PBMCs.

Here the CDR3 reads CASSLDGRQAYEQYF. For the CDR3, the DNA is TGTGCCAGCAGCTTAGATGGACGACAGGCTTACGAGCAGTACTTC. The V and J genes are TRBV11-3 and TRBJ2-7; D might be TRBD1 (6 bases). V gave up 0 bases and J gave up 4 bases, with 13 bases separating them. The germline V gene has CDR1 SGHNT and CDR2 YENEEA. This CDR3 has 15 amino acids.